These T cell receptor beta chains were read from a single sample in a study of T-cell memory formation after mild COVID-19. MiXCR, run by TCRdb on the 5' RACE reads, gives a single entry per CDR3 protein. The repertoire consists of fewer than 300,000 distinct CDR3 sequences, with 16% occurring once and the leading ten covering roughly a fifth. The sample consisted of PBMCs or a T cell subset sorted from them (not recorded which). The receptors stem from a man younger than 35 who had mild COVID-19 (a few samples of this study predate the infection). Cell type and time point are not known. Both conserved end residues are part of each CDR3. The order of the fields is V gene, J gene, CDR3 protein.

>TRBV6-6|TRBJ1-3
CASNLQGSGNTIYF
>TRBV20-1|TRBJ1-5
CSAATGSRSQPQHF
>TRBV2|TRBJ2-7
CASRGSSYEQYF
>TRBV5-1|TRBJ2-3
CASKTATGESDTQYF
>TRBV20-1|TRBJ2-7
CSAPKSGVSYEQYF
>TRBV6-2/TRBV6-3|TRBJ1-6
CASSRGQAFSYNSPLHF
>TRBV5-1|TRBJ2-3
CASSLSGLAGGSDTQYF
>TRBV5-1|TRBJ1-2
CASSLENYYGYTF
>TRBV6-5|TRBJ1-2
CASGDRGRNHGYTF
>TRBV6-5|TRBJ2-4
CASSYRDSPNIQYF
>TRBV15|TRBJ2-1
CATSRVSGPYNEQFF
>TRBV20-1|TRBJ1-1
CSARRGDTEAFF
>TRBV4-1|TRBJ2-3
CASSQGRADTQYF
>TRBV5-1|TRBJ2-2
CASSHGLAYTGELFF
>TRBV3-1|TRBJ2-3
CASSQADFGGSTDTQYF
>TRBV7-9|TRBJ2-2
CASSLDPSRELFF
>TRBV12-3/TRBV12-4|TRBJ2-5
CASSFSGGAEETQYF
>TRBV12-3/TRBV12-4|TRBJ2-5
CASTFGGPQETQYF
>TRBV12-3/TRBV12-4|TRBJ2-2
CASSPTLGGELFF
>TRBV5-8|TRBJ2-1
CASSLGGSHNEQFF
>TRBV7-2|TRBJ1-2
CASSQSYGYTF
>TRBV7-8|TRBJ2-3
CASSKPGLAGTDTQYF
>TRBV20-1|TRBJ2-1
CSATLGGNEQFF
>TRBV7-2|TRBJ2-3
CASSLTVGGAVTDTQYF
>TRBV4-3|TRBJ1-6
CASSQDPRGSNSPLHF
>TRBV9|TRBJ1-6
CASSVDPGKDSPLHF
>TRBV3-1|TRBJ1-4
CASSRRDRVDEKLFF
>TRBV12-3/TRBV12-4|TRBJ1-2
CASSFLGGGYTF
>TRBV6-6|TRBJ1-2
CASSPGDMFSYTF
>TRBV5-1|TRBJ2-1
CASSLEQRTGRFF
>TRBV6-5|TRBJ2-7
CASSQGTTRRHEQYF
>TRBV20-1|TRBJ2-1
CSARDLGSGNEQFF
>TRBV7-3|TRBJ1-2
CASSLWDGYGYTF
>TRBV7-6|TRBJ2-3
CASSLGRADTQYF
>TRBV6-2/TRBV6-3|TRBJ1-1
CASSYSRTEAFF
>TRBV5-5|TRBJ1-2
CASSLLNRGDYGYTF
>TRBV6-5|TRBJ1-6
CASSYAGEGAYNSPLHF
>TRBV7-9|TRBJ2-1
CASSYKPLSYNEQFF
>TRBV11-2|TRBJ2-2
CASSLISSGELFF
>TRBV5-1|TRBJ2-3
CASSLLAGATDTQYF
>TRBV7-2|TRBJ2-7
CASSPRGQTYEQYF
>TRBV6-5|TRBJ2-3
CASSHPLPRGHTDTQYF
>TRBV19|TRBJ2-5
CASSDQGVETQYF
>TRBV5-4|TRBJ2-5
CASSLDLGQETQYF
>TRBV11-3|TRBJ2-1
CASSPSKSGSYNEQFF
>TRBV20-1|TRBJ1-5
CSARDQGRGGNQPQHF
>TRBV29-1|TRBJ2-2
CSVVDSGVPGELFF
>TRBV18|TRBJ1-5
CASSPPRRLWPQHF
>TRBV7-2|TRBJ2-7
CASSLARGGYEQYF